What follows are 28 T cell receptor beta chains derived from one specimen sequenced in a study of shared clonotypes between healthy human individuals. Clones were read by immunoSEQ multiplex PCR, and TCRdb kept only the in-frame ones, dropping some. The table shows 2 million to 2.5 million clones, with about 90% occurring only once. The specimen was naive CD4+ T cells from PBMCs. The sample's subset: CD45RA+ positively selected. Receptors originate from a man aged 18 to 29 in good health. Some clones in this sample may be carry-over from other donors' samples.

DNA of the CDR3: TGTGCCAGCAGTCCATCAGCGAGCCAGGGGCAGTTCTTC. Translated, it gives CASSPSASQGQFF. The chain employs TRBV11-2 and TRBJ2-1, with D maybe TRBD1 (5 bases). The V gene lost 6 bases and the J gene lost 12 bases, with 18 bases spanning the gap. This CDR3 region has 13 residues. Germline assignment: CDR1 SGHAT and CDR2 FQNNGV. The whole variable domain, remainder taken from reference TRBV11-2 and TRBJ2-1, is EAGVAQSPRYKIIEKRQSVAFWCNPISGHATLYWYQQILGQGPKLLIQFQNNGVVDDSQLPKDRFSAERLKGVDSTLKIQPAKLEDSAVYLCASSPSASQGQFFGPGTRLTVL.

The genes are TRBV10-3 and TRBJ1-2, with D tentatively TRBD1 (5 bases). V was shortened by 3 bases and J by 4 bases, with 12 bases between the two germline ends. The CDR3 spans 14 residues. Germline V gene sequence: CDR1 ENHRY, CDR2 SYGVKD. The CDR3 spells CAISERGQGYGYTF. The CDR3 DNA sequence: TGTGCCATCAGTGAAAGGGGCCAGGGCTATGGCTACACCTTC.

CDR3 protein: CASSLPMVPDTQYF. CDR3 bases: TGTGCCAGCAGCTTGCCGATGGTTCCAGATACGCAGTATTTT. This chain connects TRBV5-4 to TRBJ2-3; D uncertain. The CDR3 spans 14 residues. Trimming pared 1 base from V and 4 bases from J, leaving 10 bases between. The V gene's germline CDR1 is SGHNT and CDR2 YYREEE (reference sequence).

The CDR3 loop reads CASSQVLTSGSYNEQFF. In DNA, the CDR3 is TGCGCCAGCAGCCAAGTTTTAACTAGCGGGTCCTACAATGAGCAGTTCTTC. This chain uses TRBV4-1 with TRBJ2-1; 9 positions agree with TRBD2. Trimming at V came to 1 base and at J to 1 base, leaving 5 bases not matched to a gene. There are 17 residues in the CDR3. CDR1 is MGHRA and CDR2 is YSYEKL in the germline V gene.

The chain has TRBV27 and TRBJ2-7; the match to TRBD2 covers 7 bases. V lost 6 bases, J lost 3 bases, and 5 bases stayed unmatched. From germline, CDR1 is MNHEY and CDR2 SMNVEV (reference sequence). The CDR3 has 13 residues. The CDR3 nucleotides read TGTGCCAGCAGGAAGAGCGGGAACTACGAGCAGTACTTC. It yields the protein CASRKSGNYEQYF.

The chain joins TRBV7-2 to TRBJ2-7; D not resolved. Germline loops: CDR1 SGHTA, CDR2 FQGNSA. This CDR3 comprises 16 residues. Trimming stripped 1 base from V and 2 bases from J, with 15 bases between. In DNA form, the CDR3 reads TGTGCCAGCAGCTTAGTCCCGCAACCCGACGCCTACGAGCAGTACTTC. Amino acids: CASSLVPQPDAYEQYF.

This clone occurred a few times. The gene calls are TRBV5-1 and TRBJ1-3; D perhaps matches TRBD1 (5 bases). The CDR3 length is 13 residues. Germline V lookup: CDR1 SGHRS, CDR2 YFSETQ. Trimming took 1 base from V and 8 from J, leaving 10 bases between them. The DNA for the CDR3 is TGCGCCAGCAGCTTGATAGGGGAAGACACCATATATTTT. Its translation: CASSLIGEDTIYF. Full variable domain (rest looked up from reference TRBV5-1 and TRBJ1-3): KAGVTQTPRYLIKTRGQQVTLSCSPISGHRSVSWYQQTPGQGLQFLFEYFSETQRNKGNFPGRFSGRQFSNSRSEMNVSTLELGDSALYLCASSLIGEDTIYFGEGSWLTVV.

Concerning this clone: The sample holds other DNA sequences that translate to the same CDR3. The chain combines TRBV5-1 with TRBJ2-3; D gene unclear. V lost 1 base and J 0 bases, leaving 6 bases between the germline ends. The CDR3 extends over 14 amino acids. The germline V gene has CDR1 SGHRS and CDR2 YFSETQ. CDR3 sequence (DNA): TGCGCCAGCAGCTTGCAGTCCAGCACAGATACGCAGTATTTT. Residues: CASSLQSSTDTQYF.

The chain uses TRBV5-8 and TRBJ2-1; D call uncertain. Per germline, CDR1 SGHTS and CDR2 YDEGEE. This CDR3 has 11 residues. The germline V and J ends were trimmed by 1 base and 13 bases, with 9 bases remaining between them. CDR3 bases: TGTGCCAGCAGCTTGCACGTGGATCAGTTCTTC. This encodes CASSLHVDQFF.

This chain connects TRBV6-1 to TRBJ1-3, with TRBD1 as a possible D gene (6 bases). Trimming pared 10 bases from V and 6 bases from J, leaving 16 bases between. This CDR3 has 13 residues. Germline loops: CDR1 MNHNS, CDR2 SASEGT. CDR3: CATSGQLPNTIYF. The CDR3 bases are TGTGCCACCTCCGGACAGCTGCCAAACACCATATATTTT.

J is TRBJ2-1 and V is TRBV7-9; D is unresolved. This CDR3 region has 12 residues. V lost 5 bases and J 9 bases, leaving 11 bases between the germline ends. Germline V gives CDR1 SEHNR, CDR2 FQNEAQ (reference sequence). CDR3 coding DNA: TGTGCCAGCAGCCAGGCCGGGCTTGAGCAGTTCTTC. It codes for CASSQAGLEQFF.

This chain links TRBV5-4 with TRBJ2-3; maybe TRBD1 (8 bases). CDR1 is SGHNT and CDR2 is YYREEE in the germline V gene (reference sequence). This CDR3 is built from 16 residues. Trimming took off 4 bases at V and 3 bases at J, with 18 bases between the two ends. For the CDR3, the DNA is TGTGCCAGCAGCCCTGGAGGACAGGGAGGGACAGATACGCAGTATTTT. Translation gives CASSPGGQGGTDTQYF.

The CDR3, as DNA: TGTGCCAGCAGCTATTATCTAGCGGGAGGGCCGTACGAGCAGTACTTC. Encoded protein: CASSYYLAGGPYEQYF. The chain joins TRBV11-1 to TRBJ2-7, with 12 positions matching TRBD2. The junction had 8 bases not matched to a gene; V was cut back by 4 bases and J by 4 bases. The CDR3 contains 16 residues. In germline, CDR1 is SGHAT, CDR2 FQDESV (reference sequence).

V and J are TRBV5-1 and TRBJ2-7; TRBD2 matches 13 bases. The CDR3 sequence is 16 residues long. The V segment lost 4 bases and the J segment 0 bases; nucleotides outside the gene matches: 4. The germline V gene encodes CDR1 SGHRS and CDR2 YFSETQ. DNA for the CDR3: TGCGCCAGCAGCCCCGGGACTAGCGGGAACTCCTACGAGCAGTACTTC. It yields the protein CASSPGTSGNSYEQYF.

J is TRBJ2-7 and V is TRBV7-9; no clear D. Deletions cut 0 bases from V and 6 bases from J, with 6 bases between. This CDR3 is built from 12 residues. Germline CDR1 reads SEHNR; CDR2 reads FQNEAQ (reference sequence). The CDR3: CASSLAGSEQYF. The DNA of the CDR3 is TGTGCCAGCAGCTTAGCAGGGTCCGAGCAGTACTTC.

The V gene is TRBV9, the J gene TRBJ2-2; D tentatively fits TRBD1 or TRBD2 (5 bases each). Trimming cost V 3 bases and J 5 bases, with 14 bases left between them. Germline CDR1 SGDLS, CDR2 YYNGEE. The CDR3 sequence is 15 residues long. CDR3 in amino acids: CASSDAGTLTGELFF. The DNA for the CDR3 is TGTGCCAGCAGCGACGCCGGGACCCTGACCGGGGAGCTGTTTTTT.

This clone appeared a single time. The genes are TRBV6-1 and TRBJ2-7, with D hard to call. The CDR3 is made up of 14 amino acids. In germline, CDR1 is MNHNS, CDR2 SASEGT. V was cut by 6 bases and J by 4 bases, with 16 bases left in between. CDR3: CASSRTTERYEQYF. The CDR3 DNA reads TGTGCCAGCAGCAGGACGACCGAACGATACGAGCAGTACTTC.

The chain has TRBV19 and TRBJ1-1; TRBD1 matches at 7 bases. V gave up 6 bases and J gave up 1 base; unmatched junction bases: 2. CDR3 size: 13 residues. CDR1 and CDR2 (germline): LNHDA, SQIVND (reference sequence). This CDR3 is CASRQGENTEAFF. As DNA, the CDR3 is TGTGCCAGTAGGCAGGGGGAGAACACTGAAGCTTTCTTT.

The CDR3 nucleotides are TGTGCCATCGACAGGGCAGACTATGGCTACACCTTC. Translating it yields CAIDRADYGYTF. The V gene is TRBV28, the J gene TRBJ1-2, with 7 bases aligning to TRBD1. Germline values: CDR1 MDHEN, CDR2 SYDVKM. The CDR3 contains 12 residues. V was pared by 10 bases and J by 3 bases, with 5 bases of the junction left unmatched.

The rearrangement joins TRBV7-2 to TRBJ1-1; D gene unclear. The CDR3 runs to 15 residues. Deletions cut 1 base from V and 3 bases from J, with 12 bases between. Germline V gene lookup returns CDR1 SGHTA and CDR2 FQGNSA. The CDR3 nucleotides read TGTGCCAGCAGCTTAGTTATGGGCGCGGACACTGAAGCTTTCTTT. Residues: CASSLVMGADTEAFF.

The J gene is TRBJ2-5, the V gene TRBV30; 11 bases agree with TRBD1. The ends lost 3 bases at V and 4 bases at J; junction bases unmatched: 7. The germline CDR1 and CDR2 sequences are GTSNPN and SVGIG (reference sequence). The CDR3 totals 15 residues. The CDR3 DNA is TGTGCCTGGAGCGGGGACAGGGGGAAGGGAGAGACCCAGTACTTC. This gives the protein CAWSGDRGKGETQYF.

V is TRBV6-5 and J is TRBJ1-2, with D unclear. Germline lookup yields CDR1 MNHEY and CDR2 SVGAGI. The CDR3 length is 15 residues. Trimming pared 0 bases from V and 4 bases from J, leaving 12 bases between. CDR3 in DNA: TGTGCCAGCAGTTACTCCGGCCAAGGCACCTATGGCTACACCTTC. Translating gives CASSYSGQGTYGYTF.

Worth noting for this clone: Within the sample, other DNA sequences also encode this same CDR3. The J gene is TRBJ2-1, the V gene TRBV11-3; D is tentatively TRBD1 or TRBD2 (5 bases each). Germline V gives CDR1 SGHNT, CDR2 YENEEA. The CDR3 is made up of 16 amino acids. Trimming shortened V by 0 bases and J by 3 bases, and 12 bases separated the two germline ends. The CDR3 DNA reads TGTGCCAGCAGCTTAGAAGGGACGGCACTCTACAATGAGCAGTTCTTC. Translation: CASSLEGTALYNEQFF.

CDR3: CASSDRGGGNQPQHF. The DNA of the CDR3 is TGTGCCAGCTCCGACAGGGGAGGAGGCAATCAGCCCCAGCATTTT. V is TRBV18 and J is TRBJ1-5, with 8 bases that match TRBD1. The V segment lost 6 bases and the J segment 2 bases; nucleotides outside the gene matches: 6. This CDR3 spans 15 amino acids. From germline, CDR1 is KGHSH and CDR2 LQKENI.

The rearrangement joins TRBV2 to TRBJ2-3; D remains unclear. Germline V gene sequence: CDR1 SNHLY, CDR2 FYNNEI. With 3 bases removed from V and 9 bases from J, the gap between germline ends came to 13 bases. The CDR3 length is 13 residues. CDR3 in DNA: TGTGCCAGCAGTGATAATGGTGCGGTAACGCAGTATTTT. Amino acid sequence: CASSDNGAVTQYF.

This chain joins TRBV11-2 and TRBJ1-4; the D is unclear. The CDR3 length is 14 residues. V shed 3 bases and J shed 8 bases, with 13 bases lying between them. CDR1 and CDR2 (germline): SGHAT, FQNNGV. The CDR3 bases are TGTGCCAGCAGCTTCCGGACCCTGGGGGAAAAACTGTTTTTT. Residues: CASSFRTLGEKLFF.

On this clone itself: The sample carries other DNA sequences with the same CDR3. The chain employs TRBV9 and TRBJ1-1, with TRBD1 identical over 9 bases. CDR1 is SGDLS, CDR2 YYNGEE, per germline. The CDR3 totals 14 residues. With 2 bases clipped from V and 5 bases from J, the junction kept 4 bases outside the gene matches. CDR3 loop: CASSVTGGSTEAFF. The CDR3 DNA follows: TGTGCCAGCAGCGTTACAGGGGGCTCGACTGAAGCTTTCTTT.

CDR3 region: CASSLSGNHYGYTF. CDR3 DNA: TGTGCCAGCAGTTTATCTGGGAACCACTATGGCTACACCTTC. The V and J genes are TRBV27 and TRBJ1-2; no reliable D call. Trimming took 0 bases from V and 3 from J, leaving 8 bases between them. CDR1 and CDR2 from the germline V gene are MNHEY and SMNVEV (reference sequence). This CDR3 is 14 amino acids long.